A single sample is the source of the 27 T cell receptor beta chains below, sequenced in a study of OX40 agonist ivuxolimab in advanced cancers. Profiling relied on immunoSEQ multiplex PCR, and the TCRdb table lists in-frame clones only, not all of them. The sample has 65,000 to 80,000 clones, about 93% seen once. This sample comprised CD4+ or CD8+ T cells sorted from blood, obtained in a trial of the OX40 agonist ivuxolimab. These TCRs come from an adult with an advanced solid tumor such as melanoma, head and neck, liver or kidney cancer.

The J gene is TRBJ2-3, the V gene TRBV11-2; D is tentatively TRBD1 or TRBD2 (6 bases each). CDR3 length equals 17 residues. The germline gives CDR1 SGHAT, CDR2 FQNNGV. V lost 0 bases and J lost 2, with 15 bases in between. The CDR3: CASSLEFGGGFTDTQYF. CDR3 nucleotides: TGTGCCAGCAGCTTAGAGTTCGGAGGGGGTTTCACAGATACGCAGTATTTT.

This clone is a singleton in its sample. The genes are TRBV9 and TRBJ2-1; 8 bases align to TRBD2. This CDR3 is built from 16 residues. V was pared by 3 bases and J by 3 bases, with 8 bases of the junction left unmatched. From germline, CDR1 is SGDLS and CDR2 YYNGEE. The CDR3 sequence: CASSASAGASYNEQFF. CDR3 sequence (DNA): TGTGCCAGCAGCGCGTCAGCGGGGGCCAGCTACAATGAGCAGTTCTTC.

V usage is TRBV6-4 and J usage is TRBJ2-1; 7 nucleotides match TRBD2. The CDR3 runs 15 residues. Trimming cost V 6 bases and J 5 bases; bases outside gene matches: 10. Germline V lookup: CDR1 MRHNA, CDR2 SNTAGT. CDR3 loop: CASSKTLREDNEQFF. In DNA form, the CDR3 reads TGTGCCAGCAGCAAAACCCTACGGGAGGACAATGAGCAGTTCTTC.

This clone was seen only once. The CDR3 coding sequence is TGCGCCAGCAACTTACAGGGTCGCCCGAACTACGAGCAGTACTTC. The encoded protein is CASNLQGRPNYEQYF. The V and J genes are TRBV10-1 and TRBJ2-7, with D possibly matching TRBD1 (6 bases). The CDR3 contains 15 residues. V dropped 7 bases and J dropped 3 bases, with 19 bases sitting between them. The germline V gene encodes CDR1 WNHNN and CDR2 SYGVQD (reference sequence).

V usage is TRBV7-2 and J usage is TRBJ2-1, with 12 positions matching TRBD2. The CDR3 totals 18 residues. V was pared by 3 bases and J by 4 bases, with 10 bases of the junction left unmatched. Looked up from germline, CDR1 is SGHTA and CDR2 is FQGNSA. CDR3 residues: CASSFPMTSGSRYNEQFF. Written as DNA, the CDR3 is TGTGCCAGCAGCTTCCCGATGACTAGCGGGAGTCGGTACAATGAGCAGTTCTTC. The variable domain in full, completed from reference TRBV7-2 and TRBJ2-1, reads GAGVSQSPSNKVTEKGKDVELRCDPISGHTALYWYRQSLGQGLEFLIYFQGNSAPDKSGLPSDRFSAERTGGSVSTLTIQRTQQEDSAVYLCASSFPMTSGSRYNEQFFGPGTRLTVL.

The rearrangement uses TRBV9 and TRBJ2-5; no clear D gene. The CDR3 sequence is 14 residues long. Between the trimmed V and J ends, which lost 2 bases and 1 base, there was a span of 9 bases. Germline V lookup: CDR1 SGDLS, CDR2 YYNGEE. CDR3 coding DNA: TGTGCCAGCAGCGTGTGGGCAGGCCAAGAGACCCAGTACTTC. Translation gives CASSVWAGQETQYF.

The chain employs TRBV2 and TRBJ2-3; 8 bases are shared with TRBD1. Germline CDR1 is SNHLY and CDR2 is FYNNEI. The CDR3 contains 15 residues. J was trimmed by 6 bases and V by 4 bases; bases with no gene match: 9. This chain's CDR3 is CASSGSDRGADTQYF. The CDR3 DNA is TGTGCCAGCAGTGGTTCCGACAGGGGTGCGGATACGCAGTATTTT.

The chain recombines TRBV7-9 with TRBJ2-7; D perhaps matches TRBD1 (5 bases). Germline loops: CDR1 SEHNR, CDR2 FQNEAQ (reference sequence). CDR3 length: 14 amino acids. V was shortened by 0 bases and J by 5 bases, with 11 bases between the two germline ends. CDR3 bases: TGTGCCAGCAGCTTAGCTGGCAGGGTGGACGAGCAGTACTTC. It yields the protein CASSLAGRVDEQYF.

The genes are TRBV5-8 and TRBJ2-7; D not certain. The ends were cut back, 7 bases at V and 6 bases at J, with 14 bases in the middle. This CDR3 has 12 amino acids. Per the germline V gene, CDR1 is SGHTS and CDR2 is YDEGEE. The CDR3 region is CASFLPGSEQYF. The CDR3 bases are TGTGCCAGCTTTTTACCGGGCTCCGAGCAGTACTTC.

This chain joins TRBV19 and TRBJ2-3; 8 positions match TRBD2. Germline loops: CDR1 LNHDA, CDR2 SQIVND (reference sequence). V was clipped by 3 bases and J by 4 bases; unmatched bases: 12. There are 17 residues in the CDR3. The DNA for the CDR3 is TGTGCCAGTAGTATTGCAGCCGGGAGGGCCCTGCCAGATACGCAGTATTTT. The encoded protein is CASSIAAGRALPDTQYF.

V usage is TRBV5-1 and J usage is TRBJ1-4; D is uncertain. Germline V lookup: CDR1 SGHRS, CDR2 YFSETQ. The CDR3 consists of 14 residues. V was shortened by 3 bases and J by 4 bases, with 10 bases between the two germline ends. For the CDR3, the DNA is TGCGCCAGCAGCTCGGACGGCCGTAATGAAAAACTGTTTTTT. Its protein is CASSSDGRNEKLFF.

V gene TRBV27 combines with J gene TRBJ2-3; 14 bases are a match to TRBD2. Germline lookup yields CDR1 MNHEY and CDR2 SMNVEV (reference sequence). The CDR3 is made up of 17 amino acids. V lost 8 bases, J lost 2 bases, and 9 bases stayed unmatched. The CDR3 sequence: CASGRKTSGGVTDTQYF. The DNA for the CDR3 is TGTGCCAGCGGTCGAAAGACTAGCGGGGGGGTCACAGATACGCAGTATTTT.

CDR3 nucleotide sequence: TGTGCCAGTGACAGCGCAGGGGGCGGGCTCAATGAGCAGTTCTTC. This gives the protein CASDSAGGGLNEQFF. V gene TRBV6-1 combines with J gene TRBJ2-1; 8 bases map to TRBD1. Germline V gene sequence: CDR1 MNHNS, CDR2 SASEGT. Trimming took 9 bases from V and 6 from J; bases not matched to a gene: 13. The length of the CDR3 is 15 residues.

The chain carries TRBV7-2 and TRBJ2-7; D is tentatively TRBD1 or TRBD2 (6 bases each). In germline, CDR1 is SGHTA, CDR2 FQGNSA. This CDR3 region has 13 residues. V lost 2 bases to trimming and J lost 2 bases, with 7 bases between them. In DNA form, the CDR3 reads TGTGCCAGCAGCTTACGGGGGCCCTACGAGCAGTACTTC. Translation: CASSLRGPYEQYF.

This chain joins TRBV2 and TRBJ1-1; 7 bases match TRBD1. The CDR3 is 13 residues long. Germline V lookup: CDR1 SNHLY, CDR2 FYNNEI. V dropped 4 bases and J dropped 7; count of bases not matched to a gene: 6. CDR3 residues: CASSVGDSNEAFF. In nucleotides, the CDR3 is TGTGCCAGCAGTGTAGGGGACAGTAATGAAGCTTTCTTT.

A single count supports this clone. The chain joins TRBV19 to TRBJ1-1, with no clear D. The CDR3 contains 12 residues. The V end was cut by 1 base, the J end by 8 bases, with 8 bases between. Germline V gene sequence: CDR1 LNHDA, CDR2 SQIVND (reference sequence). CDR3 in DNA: TGTGCCAGTAGTATAGGGATGGGGGAAGCTTTCTTT. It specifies CASSIGMGEAFF.

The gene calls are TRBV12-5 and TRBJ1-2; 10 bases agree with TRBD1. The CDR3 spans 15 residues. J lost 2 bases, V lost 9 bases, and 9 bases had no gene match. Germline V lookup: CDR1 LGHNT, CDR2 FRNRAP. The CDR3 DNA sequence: TGTGCTAGCAATACCGGGACAGGGGCAAACTATGGCTACACCTTC. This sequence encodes CASNTGTGANYGYTF.

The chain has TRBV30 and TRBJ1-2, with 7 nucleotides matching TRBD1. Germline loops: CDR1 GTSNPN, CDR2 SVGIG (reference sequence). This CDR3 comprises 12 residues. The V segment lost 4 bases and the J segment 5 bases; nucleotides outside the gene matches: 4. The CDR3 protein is CAWNSGGYGYTF. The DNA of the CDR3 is TGTGCCTGGAATTCAGGGGGTTATGGCTACACCTTC. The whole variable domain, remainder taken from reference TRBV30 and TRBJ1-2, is SQTIHQWPATLVQPVGSPLSLECTVEGTSNPNLYWYRQAAGRGLQLLFYSVGIGQISSEVPQNLSASRPQDRQFILSSKKLLLSDSGFYLCAWNSGGYGYTFGSGTRLTVV.

The CDR3 is CASSFGLGADTQYF. CDR3 coding DNA: TGTGCCAGCAGCTTCGGCCTCGGGGCAGATACGCAGTATTTT. The chain is built from TRBV5-6 and TRBJ2-3; TRBD2 is a possible D gene (5 bases). The CDR3 length is 14 residues. V was pared by 2 bases and J by 4 bases, with 11 bases between. Germline V gene sequence: CDR1 SGHDT, CDR2 YYEEEE.

CDR3 coding DNA: TGTGCCAGCAGCTTGGGGGGCCCTGAAGCTTTCTTT. This translates into CASSLGGPEAFF. The chain is built from TRBV5-8 and TRBJ1-1, with D maybe TRBD1 (5 bases). The germline V and J ends were trimmed by 0 bases and 6 bases, with 6 bases remaining between them. CDR1 is SGHTS and CDR2 is YDEGEE in the germline V gene. The CDR3 is 12 residues long.

The CDR3 spells CASSFSGAQYF. The DNA for the CDR3 is TGTGCCAGCAGCTTTTCAGGGGCCCAGTACTTC. This chain links TRBV11-2 with TRBJ2-5; TRBD1 might be the D (6 bases). The germline V gene has CDR1 SGHAT and CDR2 FQNNGV. V dropped 3 bases and J dropped 9 bases, with 8 bases sitting between them. The CDR3 spans 11 residues.

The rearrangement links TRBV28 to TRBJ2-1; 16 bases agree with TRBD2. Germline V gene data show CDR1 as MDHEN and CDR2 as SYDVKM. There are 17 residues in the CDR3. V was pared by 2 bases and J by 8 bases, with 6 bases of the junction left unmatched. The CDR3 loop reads CASSLLGTSGRGDEQFF. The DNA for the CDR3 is TGTGCCAGCAGTTTACTCGGGACTAGCGGGAGGGGGGATGAGCAGTTCTTC. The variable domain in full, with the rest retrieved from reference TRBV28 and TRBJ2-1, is DVKVTQSSRYLVKRTGEKVFLECVQDMDHENMFWYRQDPGLGLRLIYFSYDVKMKEKGDIPEGYSVSREKKERFSLILESASTNQTSMYLCASSLLGTSGRGDEQFFGPGTRLTVL.

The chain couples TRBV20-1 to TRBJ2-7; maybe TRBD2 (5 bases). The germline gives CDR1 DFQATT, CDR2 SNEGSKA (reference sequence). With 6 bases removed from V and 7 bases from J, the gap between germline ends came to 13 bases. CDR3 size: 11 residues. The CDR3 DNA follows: TGCAGTGCCGAGGAGGAGCGGGAGCAGTACTTC. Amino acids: CSAEEEREQYF.

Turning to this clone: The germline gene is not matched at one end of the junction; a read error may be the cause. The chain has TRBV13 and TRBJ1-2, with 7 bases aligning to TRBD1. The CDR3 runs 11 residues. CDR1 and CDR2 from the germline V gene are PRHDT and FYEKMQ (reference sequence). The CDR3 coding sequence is TGTGCCAGCAGCTTCGGACAGGTCGCTCTCTTC. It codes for CASSFGQVALF.

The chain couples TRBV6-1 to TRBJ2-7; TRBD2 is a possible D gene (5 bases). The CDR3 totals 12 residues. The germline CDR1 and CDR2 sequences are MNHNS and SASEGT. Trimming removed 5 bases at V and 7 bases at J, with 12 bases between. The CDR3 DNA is TGTGCCAGCAGTCCGGGGATCTTGGAGCAGTACTTC. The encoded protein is CASSPGILEQYF.

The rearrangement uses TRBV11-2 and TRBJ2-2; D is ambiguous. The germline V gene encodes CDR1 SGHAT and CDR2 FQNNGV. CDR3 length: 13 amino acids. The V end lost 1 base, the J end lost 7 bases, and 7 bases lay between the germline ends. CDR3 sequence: CASSLVSSGELFF. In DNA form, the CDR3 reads TGTGCCAGCAGCTTAGTTAGTAGCGGGGAGCTGTTTTTT.

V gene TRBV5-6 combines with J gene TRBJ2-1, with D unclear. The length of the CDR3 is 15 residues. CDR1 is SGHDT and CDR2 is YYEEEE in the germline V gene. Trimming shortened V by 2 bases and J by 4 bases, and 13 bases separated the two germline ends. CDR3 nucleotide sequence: TGTGCCAGCAGCTTCGGCGGTTCGGGTTACAATGAGCAGTTCTTC. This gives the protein CASSFGGSGYNEQFF.